The TCR beta chain described here comes from a study of cytomegalovirus exposure and HLA in healthy donors. The PCR was carried out with 60 Vbeta primers and 13 Jbeta primers. Clones were sequenced by immunoSEQ multiplex PCR, and TCRdb holds only the in-frame ones, with some missing. The sample holds roughly 150,000 clones; 60% to 80% are singletons and the top ten take about 0.64%. CDR1 is SGHTA and CDR2 is FQGNSA in the germline V gene. The CDR3 consists of 19 residues. J gave up 0 bases and V 0 bases, and 4 bases lay outside the gene matches. The sequence came from a male donor in good health and CMV-seronegative. The chain links TRBV7-2 to TRBJ2-1, with TRBD2 matching over 14 bases. Specimen: PBMCs. CDR3 DNA: TGTGCCAGCAGCTTAGCCGGGACTAGCGGGAGAGGCTCCTACAATGAGCAGTTCTTC. It codes for CASSLAGTSGRGSYNEQFF.